This record concerns one T cell receptor beta chain sequence. This clonotype was seen only a few times. Which antigen it targets is not known. Nothing much larger sits one base from this clone, and base qualities are not available. The data belong to a study of CD8 T cells in ankylosing spondylitis (TCRdb year 2017). As for the study more broadly: The study set out to find disease-linked TCR variants by profiling T cell receptor beta repertoires in ankylosing spondylitis patients and healthy donors. The full study cohort comprised 20 to 25 ankylosing spondylitis patients and 85 to 120 healthy donors. Peripheral blood was sampled, and synovial fluid was additionally collected from ankylosing spondylitis patients.

These reads were obtained on an Illumina HiSeq 2500. TCR beta libraries were prepared by quantitative 5'-RACE with molecular barcodes. Per the original workflow: To identify disease-linked TCR variants, a new computational method was used, one built on a probabilistic model of VDJ rearrangement. Using fastp trimming at Q25 and MiXCR clonotype assembly, TCRdb reanalyzed the public sequencing data and kept in-frame beta chains. Each CDR3 protein appears once, grouped with its most common genes and DNA. TCRdb assigned the V and J calls; the authors' analysis was not used. This sample comprises some 700,000 distinct CDR3 sequences, 19% of them detected only once. The ten largest account for about a fifth of the sample. Summary of the overall study and its limitations: Some of the motif variants had been reported before in the synovial fluid and blood of reactive arthritis patients, a finding that suggests common disease-initiation mechanisms. The disease-linked clones were reported as significantly enriched in matched synovial fluid samples from ankylosing spondylitis patients. Blood from ankylosing spondylitis patients appeared to be characterized by a TCR beta motif composed of under 10 highly homologous amino acid variants. In peripheral blood, the disease-linked clones were found at relatively low frequencies and had a CD8+ phenotype.

The TCR originated in a male donor with ankylosing spondylitis. What was sequenced was blood, either unsorted or a sorted T cell fraction (not recorded which).

The bases read TGTGCCAGTAAGGACTATCACTCTAGCACAGATACGCAGTATTTT. It is translated as CASKDYHSSTDTQYF. The rearranged chain carries TRBV19 and TRBJ2-3, with TRBD2 perhaps the D gene, on 6 matching bases. CDR1 and CDR2 (LNHDA, SQIVND) derive from the germline V gene (reference sequence). From the cysteine through the phenylalanine, the CDR3 covers 15 amino acids. The sequence is cut down to CDR3 DNA, 45 bases in frame from base 1. The V and J ends are trimmed by 7 bases and 0 bases, leaving 14 bases between them.